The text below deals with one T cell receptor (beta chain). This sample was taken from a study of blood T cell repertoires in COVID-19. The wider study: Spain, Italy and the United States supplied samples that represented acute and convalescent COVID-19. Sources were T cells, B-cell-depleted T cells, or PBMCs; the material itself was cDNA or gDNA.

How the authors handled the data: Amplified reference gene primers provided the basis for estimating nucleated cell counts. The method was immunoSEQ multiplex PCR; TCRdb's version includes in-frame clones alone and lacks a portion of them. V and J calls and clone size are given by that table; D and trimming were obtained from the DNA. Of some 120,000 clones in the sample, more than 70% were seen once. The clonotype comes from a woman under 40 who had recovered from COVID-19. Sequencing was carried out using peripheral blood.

The CDR3: CASSLTGAEAFF. The CDR3 DNA reads as TGCGCCAGCAGCTTGACGGGGGCTGAAGCTTTCTTT. V gene TRBV5-1 combines with J gene TRBJ1-1; TRBD1 is a possible D gene (5 bases). V was cut by 1 base and J by 6 bases, with 7 bases left in between. From germline, CDR1 is SGHRS and CDR2 YFSETQ. The CDR3 extends over 12 amino acids. Full variable domain (missing parts from reference TRBV5-1 and TRBJ1-1): KAGVTQTPRYLIKTRGQQVTLSCSPISGHRSVSWYQQTPGQGLQFLFEYFSETQRNKGNFPGRFSGRQFSNSRSEMNVSTLELGDSALYLCASSLTGAEAFFGQGTRLTVV.